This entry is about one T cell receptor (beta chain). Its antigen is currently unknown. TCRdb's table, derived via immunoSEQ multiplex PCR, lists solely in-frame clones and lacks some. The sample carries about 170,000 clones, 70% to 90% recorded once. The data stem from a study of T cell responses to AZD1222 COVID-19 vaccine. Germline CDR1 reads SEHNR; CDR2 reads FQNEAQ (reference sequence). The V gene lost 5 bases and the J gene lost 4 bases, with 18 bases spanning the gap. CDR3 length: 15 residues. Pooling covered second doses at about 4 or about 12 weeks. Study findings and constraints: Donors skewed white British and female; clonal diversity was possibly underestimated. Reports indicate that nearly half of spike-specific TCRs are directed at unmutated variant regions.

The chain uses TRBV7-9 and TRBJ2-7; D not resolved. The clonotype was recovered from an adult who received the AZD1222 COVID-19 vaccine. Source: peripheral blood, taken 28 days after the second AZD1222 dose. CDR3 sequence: CASSPPRRLGYEQYF. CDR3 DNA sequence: TGTGCCAGCAGCCCCCCTCGGCGGCTGGGATACGAGCAGTACTTC. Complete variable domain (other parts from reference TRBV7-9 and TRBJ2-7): DTGVSQNPRHKITKRGQNVTFRCDPISEHNRLYWYRQTLGQGPEFLTYFQNEAQLEKSRLLSDRFSAERPKGSFSTLEIQRTEQGDSAMYLCASSPPRRLGYEQYFGPGTRLTVT.